This T cell receptor beta chain is from a study of identical twins. Overall study results and limits: Twin pairs had excess sharing that was weaker in beta out-of-frame sequences.

Each CDR3 protein gets one entry after TCRdb re-called the 5' RACE reads with MiXCR. The sample records some 460,000 distinct CDR3 sequences, around 14% being singletons. Germline V lookup: CDR1 KGHSH, CDR2 LQKENI. The ends were cut back, 3 bases at V and 0 bases at J, with 18 bases in the middle. This CDR3 contains 19 residues. Only healthy Caucasians were enrolled as donors. This clonotype was counted between two and nine times. The antigen is not known. These data were also reused for a study on yellow fever vaccine responses in identical twins.

The rearrangement uses TRBV18 and TRBJ2-6; D possibly corresponds to TRBD1 (6 bases). This clonotype was sampled from a woman aged 18-35 years in good health. Sample: CD4+ T cells sorted from blood. This chain's CDR3 is CASSPQRQGTVSGANVLTF. DNA for the CDR3: TGTGCCAGCTCACCCCAAAGGCAGGGGACCGTCTCTGGGGCCAACGTCCTGACTTTC.